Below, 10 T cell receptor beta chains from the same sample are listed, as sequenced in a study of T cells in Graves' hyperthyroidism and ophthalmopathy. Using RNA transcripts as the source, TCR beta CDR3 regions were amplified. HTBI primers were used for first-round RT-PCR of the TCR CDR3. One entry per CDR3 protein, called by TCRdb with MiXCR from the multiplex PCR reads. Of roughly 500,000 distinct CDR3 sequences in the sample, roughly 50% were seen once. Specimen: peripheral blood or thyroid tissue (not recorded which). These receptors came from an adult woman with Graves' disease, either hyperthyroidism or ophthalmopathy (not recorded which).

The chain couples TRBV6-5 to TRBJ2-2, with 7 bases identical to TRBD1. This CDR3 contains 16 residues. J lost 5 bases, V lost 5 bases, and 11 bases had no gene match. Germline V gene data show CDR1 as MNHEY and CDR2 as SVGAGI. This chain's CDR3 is CASSRKGAQGTGELFF. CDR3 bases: TGTGCCAGCAGTCGAAAGGGGGCGCAGGGTACCGGGGAGCTGTTTTTT.

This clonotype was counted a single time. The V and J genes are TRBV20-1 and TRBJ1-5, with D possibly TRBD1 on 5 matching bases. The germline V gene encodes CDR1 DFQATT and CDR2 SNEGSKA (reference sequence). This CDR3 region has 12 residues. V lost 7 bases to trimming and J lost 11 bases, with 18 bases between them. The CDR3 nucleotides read TGCAGTGGGGACGGGCCGGGAGAGACCCAGCATTTT. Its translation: CSGDGPGETQHF.

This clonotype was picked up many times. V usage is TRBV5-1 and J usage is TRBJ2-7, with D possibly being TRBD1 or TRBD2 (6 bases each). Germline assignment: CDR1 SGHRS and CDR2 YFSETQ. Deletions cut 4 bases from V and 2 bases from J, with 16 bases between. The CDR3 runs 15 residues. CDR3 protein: CASSQPERGAYEQYF. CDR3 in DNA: TGCGCCAGCAGCCAGCCCGAAAGGGGGGCCTACGAGCAGTACTTC.

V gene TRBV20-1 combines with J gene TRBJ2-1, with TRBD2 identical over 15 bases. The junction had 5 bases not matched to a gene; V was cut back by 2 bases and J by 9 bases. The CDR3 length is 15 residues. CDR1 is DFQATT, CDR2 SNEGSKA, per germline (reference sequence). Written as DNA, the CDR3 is TGCAGTGCTAGACCGGGACTAGCGGGAGGAGGTGAGCAGTTCTTC. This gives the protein CSARPGLAGGGEQFF.

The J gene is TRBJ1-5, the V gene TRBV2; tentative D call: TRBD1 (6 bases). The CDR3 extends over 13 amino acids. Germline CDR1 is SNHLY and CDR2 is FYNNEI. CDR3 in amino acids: CARGGGGGQPQHF. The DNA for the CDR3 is TGTGCTAGAGGGGGGGGCGGGGGTCAGCCCCAGCATTTT.

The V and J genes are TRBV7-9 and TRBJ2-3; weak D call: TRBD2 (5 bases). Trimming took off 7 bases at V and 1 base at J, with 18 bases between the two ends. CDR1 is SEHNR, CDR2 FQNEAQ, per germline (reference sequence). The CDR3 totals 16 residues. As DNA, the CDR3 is TGTGCCAGCACCGAGGGTCCTAGTATGGGCACAGATACGCAGTATTTT. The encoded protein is CASTEGPSMGTDTQYF.

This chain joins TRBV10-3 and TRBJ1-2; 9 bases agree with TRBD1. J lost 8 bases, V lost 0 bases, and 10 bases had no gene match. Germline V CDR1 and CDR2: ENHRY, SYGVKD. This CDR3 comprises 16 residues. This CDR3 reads CAISESSNRGRGGYTF. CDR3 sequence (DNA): TGTGCCATCAGTGAGTCAAGCAACAGGGGGCGCGGGGGCTACACCTTC.

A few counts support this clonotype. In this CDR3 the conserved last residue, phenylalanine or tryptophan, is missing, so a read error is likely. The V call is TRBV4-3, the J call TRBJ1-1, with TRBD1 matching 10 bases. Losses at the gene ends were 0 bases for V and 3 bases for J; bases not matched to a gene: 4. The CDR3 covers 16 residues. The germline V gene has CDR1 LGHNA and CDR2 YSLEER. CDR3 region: CASSQESGQGYTEAFL. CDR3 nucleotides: TGCGCCAGCAGCCAAGAGTCGGGACAGGGGTACACTGAAGCTTTCCTT.

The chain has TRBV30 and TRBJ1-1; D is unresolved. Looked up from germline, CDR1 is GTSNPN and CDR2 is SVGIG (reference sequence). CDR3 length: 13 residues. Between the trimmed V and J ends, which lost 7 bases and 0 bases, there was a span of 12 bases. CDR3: CASNTDLNTEAFF. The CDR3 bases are TGTGCCTCAAACACAGACTTGAACACTGAAGCTTTCTTT.

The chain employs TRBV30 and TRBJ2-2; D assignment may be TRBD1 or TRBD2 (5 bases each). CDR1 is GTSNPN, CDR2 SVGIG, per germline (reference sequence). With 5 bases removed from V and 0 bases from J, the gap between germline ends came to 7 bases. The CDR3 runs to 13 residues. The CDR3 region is CAWGTSNTGELFF. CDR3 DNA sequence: TGTGCCTGGGGGACCTCGAACACCGGGGAGCTGTTTTTT.